These T cell receptor beta chains were read from a single sample in a study of shared clonotypes between healthy human individuals. Sequenced by immunoSEQ multiplex PCR; TCRdb stores in-frame clones only, minus some. The table shows more than 550,000 clones, with 72% occurring only once. Sequencing input: memory CD4+ T cells sorted from blood. These receptors all come from a woman under 40 in good health. CDR3s leave out the opening cysteine and the closing phenylalanine or tryptophan. D genes are given only for firm matches. Clone size appears in some rows only: once, few, many, or a class for an expanded clone.

V	D	J	size	CDR3
TRBV5-4	.	TRBJ1-1	.	ASSSAGFRLSEAF
TRBV11-3	.	TRBJ2-7	.	ASSLGAGTRDEQY
TRBV6-5	.	TRBJ1-2	.	ASSYSSGIYGYT
TRBV20-1	TRBD2	TRBJ2-1	.	SAPVGRERF
TRBV14	.	TRBJ2-5	once	ASSQVQAGQY
TRBV9	.	TRBJ2-1	.	ASSVNINNEQF
TRBV5-1	.	TRBJ1-4	.	ASSKGMTNEKLF
TRBV15	.	TRBJ2-7	.	ATSRGAGERKY
TRBV18	.	TRBJ2-6	.	ASSRGNSGANVLT
TRBV27	.	TRBJ1-5	.	ASSLSVPTPWGNQPQH
TRBV9	.	TRBJ2-2	.	ASSVGGTGELF
TRBV6-6	.	TRBJ1-3	.	ASSFQLTGDTIY
TRBV4-1	.	TRBJ2-1	many	ASSQTGTVKTEQF
TRBV19	TRBD1	TRBJ1-2	.	ASTLTGGSQNYGYT
TRBV5-1	.	TRBJ2-2	.	ASSGGQEGGELF
TRBV15	.	TRBJ2-3	.	ATSRGRDGNTDTQY
TRBV30	TRBD1	TRBJ1-2	few	AWSAAGTGLNYGYT
TRBV10-2	TRBD1	TRBJ1-2	.	ASSPGQGVGGYT
TRBV19	TRBD1	TRBJ2-7	.	ASSHWWDRADEQY
TRBV25-1	.	TRBJ2-7	few	ASSDTPGALTYEQY
TRBV28	.	TRBJ1-2	.	ASSFGGTSSNYGYT
TRBV19	.	TRBJ2-7	.	ASSKEGRGYEQY
TRBV5-1	.	TRBJ2-1	few	ASSLDLASYNEQF
TRBV30	TRBD1	TRBJ2-3	.	AWNSGQGALTDTQY
TRBV6-6	.	TRBJ1-2	.	ASSYGSETDGYT
TRBV28	TRBD1	TRBJ2-5	few	ASSLFQGAKETQY
TRBV10-3	TRBD1	TRBJ1-2	.	AISPGTGFLEGYT